Sequencing of this TCR beta chain was carried out in a study of blood T cell repertoires in COVID-19. Study in general: Acute and convalescent COVID-19 specimens originated in the United States, Italy and Spain. Sample material is recorded as cDNA or gDNA derived from T cells, B-cell-depleted T cells, or PBMCs.

Trimming removed 3 bases from V and 1 base from J, with 13 bases in between. The CDR3 is made up of 16 amino acids. CDR1 and CDR2 from the germline V gene are LNHDA and SQIVND (reference sequence). Per the original data handling: For nucleated cells, counts were estimated from reference gene primer amplification. TCRdb's copy holds only in-frame clones and misses some; the assay was immunoSEQ multiplex PCR. The V and J calls and clone size come from that table; D and trimming were worked out from the DNA. The table records some 200,000 clones, 70% to 90% of them present only once. Enrolled during active infection, Seattle patients were then followed longitudinally.

The rearrangement uses TRBV19 and TRBJ1-3, with D possibly matching TRBD1 (6 bases). Specimen: peripheral blood. The TCR comes from a man aged 50 to 59 with COVID-19, enrolled during active disease. Written as DNA, the CDR3 is TGTGCCAGTAGTATCGCCAGGGGCGCGTCTGGAAACACCATATATTTT. It encodes CASSIARGASGNTIYF.